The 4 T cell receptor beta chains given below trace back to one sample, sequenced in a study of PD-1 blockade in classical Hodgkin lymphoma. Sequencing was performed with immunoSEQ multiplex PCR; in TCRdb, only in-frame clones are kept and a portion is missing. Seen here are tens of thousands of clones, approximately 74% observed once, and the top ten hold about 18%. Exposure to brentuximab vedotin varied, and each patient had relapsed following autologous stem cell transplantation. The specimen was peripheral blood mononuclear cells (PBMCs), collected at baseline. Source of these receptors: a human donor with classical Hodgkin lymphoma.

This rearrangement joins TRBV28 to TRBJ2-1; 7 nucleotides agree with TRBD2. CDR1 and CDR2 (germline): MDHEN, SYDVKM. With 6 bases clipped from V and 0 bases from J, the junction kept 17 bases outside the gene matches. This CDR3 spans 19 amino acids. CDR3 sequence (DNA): TGTGCCAGCAGGGGGATGTGGCGGGAGAGGGGTCACTCCTACAATGAGCAGTTCTTC. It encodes CASRGMWRERGHSYNEQFF.

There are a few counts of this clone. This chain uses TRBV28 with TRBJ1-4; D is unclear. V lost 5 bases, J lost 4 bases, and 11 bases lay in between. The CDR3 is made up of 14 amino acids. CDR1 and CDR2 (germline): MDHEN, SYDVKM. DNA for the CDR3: TGTGCCAGCAGTCCGGGGAACCGTAATGAAAAACTGTTTTTT. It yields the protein CASSPGNRNEKLFF.

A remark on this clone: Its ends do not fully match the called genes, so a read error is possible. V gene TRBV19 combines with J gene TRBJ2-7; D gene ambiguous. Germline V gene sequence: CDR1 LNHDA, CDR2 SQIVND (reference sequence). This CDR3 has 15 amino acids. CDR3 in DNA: TGTGTCAGTAGTATAGGGTTGGGGTTCGGGTACGAGCAGTACTTC. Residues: CVSSIGLGFGYEQYF. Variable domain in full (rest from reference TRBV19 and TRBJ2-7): DGGITQSPKYLFRKEGQNVTLSCEQNLNHDAMYWYRQDPGQGLRLIYYSQIVNDFQKGDIAEGYSVSREKKESFPLTVTSAQKNPTAFYLCVSSIGLGFGYEQYFGPGTRLTVT.

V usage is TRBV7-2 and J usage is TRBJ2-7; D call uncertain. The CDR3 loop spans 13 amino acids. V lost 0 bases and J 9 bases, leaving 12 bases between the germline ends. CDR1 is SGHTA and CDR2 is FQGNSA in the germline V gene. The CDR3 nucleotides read TGTGCCAGCAGCTTAGCGGCAGGCACGACGCAGTACTTC. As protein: CASSLAAGTTQYF.